This section outlines one TCR beta chain sequence together with its context. The data were obtained in a study of monozygotic twins with inflammatory bowel disease. The template switching step added UMIs that contained a 6-nucleotide sample barcode. TCRdb reprocessed the 5' RACE reads and reports one entry per CDR3 protein, with no DNA. The sample's table shows more than 300,000 distinct CDR3 sequences. Germline values: CDR1 MNHNS, CDR2 SASEGT. The CDR3 runs to 18 residues. The sequencing sample was made of blood. This TCR was recovered from a human donor with ulcerative colitis or Crohn's disease, or a healthy co-twin of an affected twin (not recorded which). The chain links TRBV6-1 to TRBJ2-3; TCRdb's D call of TRBD2 is untestable without DNA. The CDR3 sequence is CASSHKQPTSGRTDTQYF.